Sequencing of this T cell receptor beta chain was carried out in a study of shared clonotypes between healthy human individuals. Study context: The study drew on a couple of women and three men aged 18 to 49 as donors. The plates for each donor numbered three CD4 naive, three CD4 memory, two CD8 naive and one CD8 memory.

None of the donors, who were healthy HIV-negative adults, had recently had acute infections or vaccinations. On this clone: This specimen includes other DNA sequences encoding the same CDR3.

200 to 250 ng DNA, 30,000 or so T cell genomes, went into each sorted-subset replicate PCR. Sequenced by immunoSEQ multiplex PCR; TCRdb stores in-frame clones only, minus some. The profile shows some 2,500,000 clones, approximately 94% of them singletons. Germline V gene data show CDR1 as MDHEN and CDR2 as SYDVKM. This CDR3 spans 11 amino acids. The ends were cut back, 6 bases at V and 5 bases at J, with 7 bases in the middle. The chain uses TRBV28 and TRBJ2-5; no clear D gene. This sequence originates from a man aged 18-30 years in good health. Some clones in this sample may be carry-over from other donors' samples. The source material was naive CD4+ T cells from PBMCs. Subset: CD45RA+ positively selected. DNA of the CDR3: TGTGCCAGCAGGAACCGCGAGACCCAGTACTTC. This translates into CASRNRETQYF.